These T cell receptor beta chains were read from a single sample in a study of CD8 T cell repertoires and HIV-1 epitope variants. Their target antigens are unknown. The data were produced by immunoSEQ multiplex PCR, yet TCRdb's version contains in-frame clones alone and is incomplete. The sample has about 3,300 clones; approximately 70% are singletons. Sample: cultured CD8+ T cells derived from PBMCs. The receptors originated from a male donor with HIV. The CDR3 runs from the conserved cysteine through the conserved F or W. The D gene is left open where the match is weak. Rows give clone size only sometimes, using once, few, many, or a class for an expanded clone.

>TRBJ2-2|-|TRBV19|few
CASSIDLRGNTGELFF
TGTGCCAGTAGTATAGATCTTCGTGGGAACACCGGGGAGCTGTTTTTT
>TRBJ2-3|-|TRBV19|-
CASSPPSVTQYF
TGTGCCAGTAGTCCCCCCTCGGTAACGCAGTATTTT
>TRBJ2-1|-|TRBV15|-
CATSSRLGGALVEQFF
TGTGCCACCAGCAGTCGCCTCGGGGGCGCATTGGTGGAGCAGTTCTTC
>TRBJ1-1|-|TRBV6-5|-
CASRPTAMNTEAFF
TGTGCCAGCAGACCGACAGCCATGAACACTGAAGCTTTCTTT
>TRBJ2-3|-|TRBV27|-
CASSFTRGRTDTQYF
TGTGCCAGCAGTTTTACCAGGGGAAGGACAGATACGCAGTATTTT
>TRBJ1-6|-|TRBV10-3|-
CAISDQGVNSPLHF
TGTGCCATCAGTGATCAGGGCGTAAATTCACCCCTCCACTTT
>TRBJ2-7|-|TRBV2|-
CASSDPGRGVGEQYF
TGTGCCAGCAGTGACCCAGGACGCGGGGTTGGAGAGCAGTACTTC
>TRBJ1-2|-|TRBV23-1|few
CASSQGPINYGYTF
TGCGCCAGCAGTCAAGGGCCGATTAACTATGGCTACACCTTC
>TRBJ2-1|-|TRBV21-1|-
CASGSILGGRALYEQFF
TGTGCCAGCGGGAGCATACTAGGCGGGAGGGCCCTGTATGAGCAGTTCTTC
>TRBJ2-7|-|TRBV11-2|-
CATEGLTAYEQYF
TGTGCCACGGAGGGCCTAACCGCCTACGAGCAGTACTTC
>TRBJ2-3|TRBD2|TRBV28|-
CASSPSSGLYTQYF
TGTGCCAGCAGCCCATCTAGCGGGCTCTATACGCAGTATTTT
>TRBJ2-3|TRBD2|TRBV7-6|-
CASSLDSGREADTQYF
TGTGCCAGCAGCTTAGACTCTGGGCGGGAGGCAGATACGCAGTATTTT
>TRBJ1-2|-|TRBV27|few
CASSLSKTNYGYTF
TGTGCCAGCAGTTTATCGAAAACTAACTATGGCTACACCTTC
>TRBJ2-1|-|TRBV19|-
CASSIMGGREQFF
TGTGCCAGTAGTATAATGGGGGGGCGCGAGCAGTTCTTC
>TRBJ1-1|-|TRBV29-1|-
CSVASWGFNTEAFF
TGCAGCGTTGCTTCTTGGGGGTTCAACACTGAAGCTTTCTTT
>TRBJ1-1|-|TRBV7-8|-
CASSFGPEAFF
TGTGCCAGCAGCTTTGGCCCTGAAGCTTTCTTT
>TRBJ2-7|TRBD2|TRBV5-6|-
CASRNSGNYEQYF
TGTGCCAGCAGAAATAGCGGGAACTACGAGCAGTACTTC
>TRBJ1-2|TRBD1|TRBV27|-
CASSAHNIRDRTYGYTF
TGTGCCAGCAGTGCACACAACATCCGGGACAGAACCTATGGCTACACCTTC
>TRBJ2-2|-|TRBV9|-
CASSDRENTGELFF
TGTGCCAGCAGCGACAGGGAGAACACCGGGGAGCTGTTTTTT
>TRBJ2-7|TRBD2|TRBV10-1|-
CASSESTSGDHYEQYF
TGCGCCAGCAGTGAGTCGACTAGCGGGGATCACTACGAGCAGTACTTC
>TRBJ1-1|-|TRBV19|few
CASSPDTNTEAFF
TGTGCCAGTAGCCCGGACACTAACACTGAAGCTTTCTTT